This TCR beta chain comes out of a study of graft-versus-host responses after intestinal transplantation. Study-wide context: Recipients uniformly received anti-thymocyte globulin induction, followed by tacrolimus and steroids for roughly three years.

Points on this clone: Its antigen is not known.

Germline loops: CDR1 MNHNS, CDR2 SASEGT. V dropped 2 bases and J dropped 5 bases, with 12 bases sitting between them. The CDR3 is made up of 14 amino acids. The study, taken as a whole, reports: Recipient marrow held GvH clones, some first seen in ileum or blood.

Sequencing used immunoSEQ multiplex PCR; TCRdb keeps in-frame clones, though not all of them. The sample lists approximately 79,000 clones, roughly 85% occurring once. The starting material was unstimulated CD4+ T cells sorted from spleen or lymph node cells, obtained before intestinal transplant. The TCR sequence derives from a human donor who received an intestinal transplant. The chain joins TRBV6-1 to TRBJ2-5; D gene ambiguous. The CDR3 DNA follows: TGTGCCAGCAGTGAACCCCCGGTCCGGGAGACCCAGTACTTC. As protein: CASSEPPVRETQYF.